This T cell receptor beta chain was recovered during a study of T cells in Graves' hyperthyroidism and ophthalmopathy. About the study: Peripheral blood was taken when the disease was first diagnosed, before any treatment began. Findings and caveats of the study: A model using 13 V-J features told ophthalmopathy apart from stable hyperthyroidism.

Germline lookup yields CDR1 MNHEY and CDR2 SMNVEV (reference sequence). CDR3 length: 14 residues. Trimming left V 2 bases short and J 8 bases short, with 15 bases between. Exclusion of patients followed from uncontrolled infection, other autoimmune disease, pregnancy or lactation. The authors took PBMCs from roughly 10 ml fresh peripheral blood. Amplification yielded TCR beta CDR3 regions, with RNA transcripts as the source. HTBI primers drove first-round RT-PCR of the TCR CDR3. TCRdb itself ran the multiplex PCR reads through MiXCR, one entry per CDR3 protein. The sample holds about 480,000 distinct CDR3 sequences, around an eighth seen once. This clonotype was seen many times. Its antigen is unidentified.

The V and J genes are TRBV27 and TRBJ1-2; D may be TRBD1 (5 bases). This receptor was identified in a woman aged 18-29 years with Graves' hyperthyroidism. Sequencing was done on a sample of blood. The CDR3 spells CASSLRTPVRGYTF. The CDR3 DNA reads TGTGCCAGCAGTTTAAGGACACCCGTTCGGGGCTACACCTTC.